Below, 16 T cell receptor beta chains from the same sample are listed, as sequenced in a study of human T cells and chemical hapten exposure listed by TCRdb under 2021. The label giving this sample's time point can be read as: pre-sensitization, week 0. What the treatment or condition label conveys for this sample: therapeutic diphenylcyclopropenone sensitization with weekly scalp DPC. Library preparation was by RACE. Reads for this sample came from a NextSeq 500. TCRdb cleaned the public reads at Q25 with fastp, built clones with MiXCR and kept in-frame beta chains. Records with the same CDR3 protein are collapsed into one entry carrying the most frequent genes and DNA. The sample contains about 68,000 distinct CDR3 sequences, roughly 9.7% of them found a single time. The top ten clones comprise 5% to 5.5% of the sample. The material sequenced was whole blood, taken in connection with sensitization to the hapten diphenylcyclopropenone (DPC). The receptors here all came from a woman aged 45-65 years with alopecia areata. Some clones in this sample may be carry-over from other donors' samples.

In regard to this clonotype: A read error may explain this, as a much larger clone is one base away. The chain couples TRBV10-1 to TRBJ2-4, with D perhaps assigned TRBD1 or TRBD2 (5 bases each). Germline V CDR1 and CDR2: WNHNN, SYGVQD (reference sequence). V was clipped by 8 bases and J by 8 bases, with 31 bases between them. The CDR3 runs 18 residues. CDR3 loop: CASPRRTGPGPACDIQYF. The CDR3 region has the DNA TGCGCCAGCCCTCGGAGAACTGGGCCGGGACCGGCCTGCGACATTCAGTACTTC.

The V call is TRBV5-5, the J call TRBJ1-2, with D hard to call. CDR1 and CDR2 from the germline V gene are SGHKS and YYEKEE (reference sequence). Between the trimmed V and J ends, which lost 0 bases and 1 base, there was a span of 16 bases. This CDR3 contains 17 residues. CDR3 bases: TGTGCCAGCAGCTTGGGGCCTACTGAACACCTTAACTATGGCTACACCTTC. This gives the protein CASSLGPTEHLNYGYTF.

The chain has TRBV20-1 and TRBJ1-2, with 7 nucleotides matching TRBD1. V lost 0 bases, J lost 1 base, and 5 bases stayed unmatched. In germline, CDR1 is DFQATT, CDR2 SNEGSKA (reference sequence). This CDR3 spans 15 amino acids. CDR3 sequence: CSARDMTGLNYGYTF. The DNA for the CDR3 is TGCAGTGCTAGAGACATGACAGGGCTTAACTATGGCTACACCTTC.

In this sample, this clonotype turned up many times. The V call is TRBV29-1, the J call TRBJ2-3, with D hard to call. This CDR3 is 12 amino acids long. Germline V gives CDR1 SQVTM, CDR2 ANQGSEA. Trimming shortened V by 2 bases and J by 0 bases, and 3 bases separated the two germline ends. CDR3 amino acids: CSVEQSTDTQYF. The CDR3 DNA reads TGCAGCGTTGAACAGAGCACAGATACGCAGTATTTT.

The chain uses TRBV28 and TRBJ1-6, with D hard to call. The V gene lost 7 bases and the J gene lost 6 bases, with 10 bases spanning the gap. This CDR3 has 13 residues. In germline, CDR1 is MDHEN, CDR2 SYDVKM. The CDR3 DNA follows: TGTGCCAGCACCGCCCCCGGTAATTCACCCCTCCACTTT. The encoded protein is CASTAPGNSPLHF.

In this sample, this clonotype turned up many times. V is TRBV5-1 and J is TRBJ2-5; TRBD1 might be the D (6 bases). The CDR3 totals 13 residues. Germline CDR1 and CDR2: SGHRS and YFSETQ. The V gene lost 1 base and the J gene lost 5 bases, with 9 bases spanning the gap. The CDR3 protein is CASSLTGSETQYF. The CDR3 coding sequence is TGCGCCAGCAGCTTGACAGGGTCGGAGACCCAGTACTTC.

Many counts were recorded for this clonotype. V is TRBV20-1 and J is TRBJ1-1, with D maybe TRBD1 (5 bases). Per germline, CDR1 DFQATT and CDR2 SNEGSKA (reference sequence). The CDR3 runs 11 residues. The ends were cut back, 3 bases at V and 4 bases at J, with 6 bases in the middle. Here the CDR3 reads CSARGPTEAFF. The CDR3 coding sequence is TGCAGTGCTAGGGGACCCACTGAAGCTTTCTTT.

This clonotype was observed many times. This rearrangement joins TRBV2 to TRBJ1-1; a weak D match, TRBD1 (6 bases). V was pared by 6 bases and J by 0 bases, with 8 bases between. Germline V CDR1 and CDR2: SNHLY, FYNNEI. CDR3 length: 13 amino acids. The CDR3 here is CASRGQLNTEAFF. The CDR3 coding sequence is TGTGCCAGCAGAGGACAGTTGAACACTGAAGCTTTCTTT.

The CDR3 loop reads CASSQNRAAGETQYF. The DNA for the CDR3 is TGTGCCAGCAGCCAGAACAGGGCCGCCGGGGAGACCCAGTACTTC. The chain employs TRBV5-4 and TRBJ2-5; perhaps TRBD1 as D (6 bases). Per germline, CDR1 SGHNT and CDR2 YYREEE (reference sequence). The CDR3 is 15 residues long. V lost 4 bases and J 5 bases, leaving 18 bases between the germline ends.

Only a few counts were recorded for this clonotype. This sequence joins TRBV29-1 and TRBJ2-1; TRBD1 aligns across 9 bases. The germline CDR1 and CDR2 sequences are SQVTM and ANQGSEA. The CDR3 sequence is 12 residues long. After removal of 4 bases from V and 9 bases from J, the junction contained 4 bases not matched to a gene. Here the CDR3 reads CSVGDRVAEQFF. The CDR3 nucleotides read TGCAGCGTTGGGGACAGGGTCGCTGAGCAGTTCTTC.

The rearrangement joins TRBV4-2 to TRBJ2-1, with D hard to call. There are 16 residues in the CDR3. Germline-derived CDR1 and CDR2 are LGHNA and YNFKEQ. V was shortened by 0 bases and J by 4 bases, with 13 bases between the two germline ends. The CDR3 DNA is TGTGCCAGCAGCCAAGAATACGCAGACACTTACAATGAGCAGTTCTTC. Translated, it gives CASSQEYADTYNEQFF.

This clonotype was picked up many times. The junction departs from germline at one end; a sequencing error may be responsible. V gene TRBV7-7 combines with J gene TRBJ2-1; the match to TRBD2 covers 8 bases. The CDR3 contains 15 residues. Germline V CDR1 and CDR2: SSHAT, FNYEAQ (reference sequence). The CDR3 region has the DNA TGTGCTAGCAGCCCCGCCAGCGGGGGAGTCAATGAGCAGTTCTTC. Translated, it gives CASSPASGGVNEQFF.

This clonotype was counted at least ten times. CDR3 in amino acids: CASSQELRGPEKLFF. In DNA, the CDR3 is TGTGCCAGCAGCCAAGAGCTGAGGGGGCCTGAAAAACTGTTTTTT. This chain joins TRBV3-1 and TRBJ1-4, with 7 bases fitting TRBD1. With V trimmed by 0 bases and J by 7 bases, 5 bases remained unmatched. This CDR3 is 15 amino acids long. The germline V gene has CDR1 LGHDT and CDR2 YNNKEL (reference sequence).

The V and J genes are TRBV7-2 and TRBJ2-3; 12 nucleotides align to TRBD2. The CDR3 extends over 17 amino acids. Germline CDR1 and CDR2: SGHTA and FQGNSA. V was clipped by 0 bases and J by 4 bases; unmatched bases: 5. This chain's CDR3 is CASSLALAGGLADTQYF. CDR3 nucleotide sequence: TGTGCCAGCAGCTTAGCTCTAGCGGGGGGGTTGGCAGATACGCAGTATTTT.

In this sample, this clonotype turned up a few times. The chain links TRBV28 to TRBJ2-5, with a tentative D call TRBD2 (6 bases). The CDR3 totals 10 residues. Germline CDR1 and CDR2: MDHEN and SYDVKM. The ends were cut back, 11 bases at V and 2 bases at J, with 6 bases in the middle. The CDR3, as DNA: TGTGCCGCGGGGCAAGAGACCCAGTACTTC. Encoded protein: CAAGQETQYF.

This clonotype was seen many times. V usage is TRBV21-1 and J usage is TRBJ2-7. TRBV21-1 is flagged as a pseudogene. The CDR3 spans 14 residues. CDR3 region: CASSNATASYEQYF. The CDR3 DNA reads TGTGCCAGCAGCAACGCGACGGCATCCTACGAGCAGTACTTC.